These 19 T cell receptor beta chains were all obtained from the same sample, sequenced in a study of T cells in Graves' hyperthyroidism and ophthalmopathy. The CDR3 regions of TCR beta were amplified from RNA transcripts. In the first-round RT-PCR of the TCR CDR3, the HTBI primer set was used. TCRdb re-called the multiplex PCR reads through MiXCR, storing one row per CDR3 protein. The data show fewer than 350,000 distinct CDR3 sequences, roughly a fifth seen once. Sample: blood. Receptors were obtained from a middle-aged man with Graves' ophthalmopathy.

This clonotype has ten or more counts. The V call is TRBV28, the J call TRBJ1-1, with a possible D match to TRBD1 (6 bases). The CDR3 spans 16 residues. Trimming cost V 2 bases and J 0 bases, with 13 bases left between them. In germline, CDR1 is MDHEN, CDR2 SYDVKM. The CDR3 sequence is CASSLGGAGVNTEAFF. CDR3 in DNA: TGTGCCAGCAGTTTAGGGGGGGCGGGGGTGAACACTGAAGCTTTCTTT. Full variable domain (missing parts from reference TRBV28 and TRBJ1-1): DVKVTQSSRYLVKRTGEKVFLECVQDMDHENMFWYRQDPGLGLRLIYFSYDVKMKEKGDIPEGYSVSREKKERFSLILESASTNQTSMYLCASSLGGAGVNTEAFFGQGTRLTVV.

This clonotype was observed a handful of times. The rearrangement joins TRBV24-1 to TRBJ2-3; D possibly matches TRBD1 or TRBD2 (5 bases each). The length of the CDR3 is 17 residues. Germline V lookup: CDR1 KGHDR, CDR2 SFDVKD. V was trimmed by 4 bases and J by 2 bases, leaving 18 bases between them. The CDR3 reads CATSDPPRDAHTDTQYF. As DNA, the CDR3 is TGTGCCACCAGTGACCCCCCCCGGGACGCACACACAGATACGCAGTATTTT.

Only a few counts were recorded for this clonotype. The chain uses TRBV29-1 and TRBJ1-1, with TRBD1 matching over 8 bases. CDR1 is SQVTM and CDR2 is ANQGSEA in the germline V gene. Unmatched junction bases numbered 11, after V lost 4 bases and J lost 4 bases. The CDR3 contains 15 residues. The CDR3 DNA is TGCAGCGTTGCCCGTGGACAGGGTCTTTTCACTGAAGCTTTCTTT. Its protein is CSVARGQGLFTEAFF.

This clonotype was observed at least ten times. The gene calls are TRBV5-1 and TRBJ2-3; 7 nucleotides align to TRBD2. Germline V gene sequence: CDR1 SGHRS, CDR2 YFSETQ. V gave up 1 base and J gave up 0 bases; unmatched junction bases: 8. CDR3 length: 17 amino acids. CDR3 region: CASSLWASGTSTDTQYF. CDR3 bases: TGCGCCAGCAGCTTGTGGGCTAGCGGAACTAGCACAGATACGCAGTATTTT.

The table lists this clonotype with many counts. The chain links TRBV3-1 to TRBJ2-1, with TRBD1 matching 7 bases. V dropped 4 bases and J dropped 9; count of bases not matched to a gene: 3. The CDR3 is 12 amino acids. Germline V lookup: CDR1 LGHDT, CDR2 YNNKEL (reference sequence). CDR3 DNA: TGTGCCAGCAGCCGACAGGGTGTTGAGCAGTTCTTC. It codes for CASSRQGVEQFF.

The sample holds a few counts of this clonotype. The chain employs TRBV5-1 and TRBJ2-1; 10 positions agree with TRBD2. Trimming cost V 3 bases and J 7 bases; bases outside gene matches: 4. The CDR3 consists of 14 residues. The V gene's germline CDR1 is SGHRS and CDR2 YFSETQ. The CDR3 DNA reads as TGCGCCAGCAGCTCTAGCGGGAGTATTAATGAGCAGTTCTTC. Protein sequence: CASSSSGSINEQFF.

Only a few counts were recorded for this clonotype. This chain uses TRBV5-1 with TRBJ1-2, with 8 bases that match TRBD1. The length of the CDR3 is 15 residues. CDR1 and CDR2 from the germline V gene are SGHRS and YFSETQ. With 9 bases clipped from V and 3 bases from J, the junction kept 13 bases outside the gene matches. The DNA of the CDR3 is TGCGCCACCTCTGCAGGGGGCGGGTCGGACTATGGCTACACCTTC. Amino acids: CATSAGGGSDYGYTF.

This clonotype was counted many times. The chain is built from TRBV12-3 or TRBV12-4 and TRBJ1-2, with D uncertain. The CDR3 covers 14 residues. The ends were cut back, 7 bases at V and 7 bases at J, with 19 bases in the middle. The DNA for the CDR3 is TGTGCCAGCACCCTTCCCGGCAGTGGCGTTGGCTACACCTTC. Amino acid sequence: CASTLPGSGVGYTF.

The chain uses TRBV20-1 and TRBJ1-1; D gene ambiguous. The CDR3 loop spans 12 amino acids. Germline CDR1 reads DFQATT; CDR2 reads SNEGSKA (reference sequence). V was clipped by 2 bases and J by 4 bases, with 8 bases between them. CDR3 in amino acids: CSARRTATEAFF. CDR3 nucleotide sequence: TGCAGTGCTAGACGGACGGCCACTGAAGCTTTCTTT.

This clonotype was counted between two and nine times. CDR3 in DNA: TGCAGTGCTATTACAGGGGGCCTGAGCAATCAGCCCCAGCATTTT. This gives the protein CSAITGGLSNQPQHF. The chain couples TRBV20-1 to TRBJ1-5, with 9 bases matching TRBD1. The germline V gene encodes CDR1 DFQATT and CDR2 SNEGSKA (reference sequence). Trimming at V came to 4 bases and at J to 1 base, leaving 5 bases not matched to a gene. This CDR3 is 15 amino acids long.

This clonotype showed up just a few times. This chain links TRBV7-8 with TRBJ2-2, with a tentative D call TRBD1 (5 bases). The germline V gene has CDR1 SGHVS and CDR2 FQNEAQ. V dropped 2 bases and J dropped 1 base, with 11 bases sitting between them. The CDR3 has 16 residues. The DNA of the CDR3 is TGTGCCAGCAGCTTACTACAGGCATTGAACACCGGGGAGCTGTTTTTT. It specifies CASSLLQALNTGELFF.

The chain couples TRBV29-1 to TRBJ1-2; weak D call: TRBD1 (5 bases). Germline V gene sequence: CDR1 SQVTM, CDR2 ANQGSEA. The CDR3 spans 16 residues. Deletions cut 0 bases from V and 5 bases from J, with 19 bases between. As DNA, the CDR3 is TGCAGCGTTGAAGATCCGCAAGACAGACCATATTATGGCTACACCTTC. This sequence encodes CSVEDPQDRPYYGYTF. The whole variable domain, filled in from reference TRBV29-1 and TRBJ1-2, reads SAVISQKPSRDICQRGTSLTIQCQVDSQVTMMFWYRQQPGQSLTLIATANQGSEATYESGFVIDKFPISRPNLTFSTLTVSNMSPEDSSIYLCSVEDPQDRPYYGYTFGSGTRLTVV.

There are a few counts of this clonotype. This chain uses TRBV20-1 with TRBJ2-1; 10 nucleotides match TRBD2. CDR3 length equals 16 residues. CDR1 DFQATT and CDR2 SNEGSKA come from the germline V gene (reference sequence). Losses at the gene ends were 0 bases for V and 3 bases for J; bases not matched to a gene: 5. The CDR3, as DNA: TGCAGTGCTAGAGATTCTAGCGGGAGCGGCTACAATGAGCAGTTCTTC. Translating it yields CSARDSSGSGYNEQFF.

The chain carries TRBV7-3 and TRBJ1-6; D is undetermined. Germline V lookup: CDR1 SGHTA, CDR2 FQGTGA. The V end was cut by 5 bases, the J end by 10 bases, with 12 bases between. The CDR3 is 13 residues long. In DNA, the CDR3 is TGTGCCAGCAGCCCTAGTACGGGCTCACCCCTCCACTTT. This encodes CASSPSTGSPLHF.

This clonotype was detected ten times or more. The chain has TRBV20-1 and TRBJ2-3; perhaps D is TRBD1 or TRBD2 (6 bases each). The CDR3 covers 16 residues. V was cut by 3 bases and J by 4 bases, with 20 bases left in between. Germline values: CDR1 DFQATT, CDR2 SNEGSKA (reference sequence). As DNA, the CDR3 is TGCAGTGCTAGCCCCCTCGGGGCCGGGGGCCCAGATACGCAGTATTTT. Encoded protein: CSASPLGAGGPDTQYF.

CDR3 DNA: TGTGCCAGCACCGGGGCGGCGGGAGTGGATGAGCAGTTCTTC. This translates into CASTGAAGVDEQFF. The gene calls are TRBV13 and TRBJ2-1; 7 nucleotides line up with TRBD2. From germline, CDR1 is PRHDT and CDR2 FYEKMQ (reference sequence). The CDR3 extends over 14 amino acids. V shed 7 bases and J 8 bases; nucleotides not matched to a gene: 11.

V usage is TRBV7-2 and J usage is TRBJ1-6; 8 bases agree with TRBD1. This CDR3 contains 22 residues. The germline V gene has CDR1 SGHTA and CDR2 FQGNSA. V lost 0 bases and J lost 9; bases outside the gene matches: 25. CDR3 DNA: TGTGCCAGCAGCTTAGCGGAGGCAGTTCGACAGGGGTTGTTCCTCGGGGGTTCACCCCTCCACTTT. Its protein is CASSLAEAVRQGLFLGGSPLHF. The whole variable domain, remainder taken from reference TRBV7-2 and TRBJ1-6, is GAGVSQSPSNKVTEKGKDVELRCDPISGHTALYWYRQSLGQGLEFLIYFQGNSAPDKSGLPSDRFSAERTGGSVSTLTIQRTQQEDSAVYLCASSLAEAVRQGLFLGGSPLHFGNGTRLTVT.

V is TRBV19 and J is TRBJ2-3; D gene unclear. CDR3 length: 13 amino acids. CDR1 is LNHDA and CDR2 is SQIVND in the germline V gene (reference sequence). V was clipped by 6 bases and J by 2 bases, with 9 bases between them. This CDR3 is CASRARDTDTQYF. CDR3 bases: TGTGCCAGTAGGGCTAGAGACACAGATACGCAGTATTTT.

Only one count was recorded for this clonotype. The V and J genes are TRBV7-9 and TRBJ2-2, with TRBD2 as a possible D gene (6 bases). CDR1 SEHNR and CDR2 FQNEAQ come from the germline V gene (reference sequence). The CDR3 loop spans 15 amino acids. Between the trimmed V and J ends, which lost 5 bases and 2 bases, there was a span of 12 bases. In DNA, the CDR3 is TGTGCCAGCAGCGGAGGGCGGTACAACACCGGGGAGCTGTTTTTT. Amino acids: CASSGGRYNTGELFF.